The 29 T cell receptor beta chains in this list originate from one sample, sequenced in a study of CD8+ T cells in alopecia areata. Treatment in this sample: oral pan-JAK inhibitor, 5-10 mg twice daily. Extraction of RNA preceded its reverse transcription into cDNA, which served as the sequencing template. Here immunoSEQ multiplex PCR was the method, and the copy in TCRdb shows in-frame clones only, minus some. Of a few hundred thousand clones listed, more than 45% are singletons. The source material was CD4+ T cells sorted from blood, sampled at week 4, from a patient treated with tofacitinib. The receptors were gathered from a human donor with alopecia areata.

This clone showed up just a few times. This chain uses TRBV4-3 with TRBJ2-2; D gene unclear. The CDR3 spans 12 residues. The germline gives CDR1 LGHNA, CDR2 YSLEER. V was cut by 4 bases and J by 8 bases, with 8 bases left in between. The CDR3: CASSLSLGELFF. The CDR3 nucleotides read TGCGCCAGCAGCCTCAGCCTAGGGGAGCTGTTTTTT.

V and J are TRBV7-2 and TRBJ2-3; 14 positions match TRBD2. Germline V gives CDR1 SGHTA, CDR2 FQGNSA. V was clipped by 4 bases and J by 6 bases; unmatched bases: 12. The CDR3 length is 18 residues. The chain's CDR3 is CASSSRLAGGRLVDTQYF. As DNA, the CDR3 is TGTGCCAGCAGCTCTCGACTAGCGGGGGGGAGGTTGGTCGATACGCAGTATTTT. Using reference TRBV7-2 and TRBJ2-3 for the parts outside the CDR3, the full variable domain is GAGVSQSPSNKVTEKGKDVELRCDPISGHTALYWYRQSLGQGLEFLIYFQGNSAPDKSGLPSDRFSAERTGGSVSTLTIQRTQQEDSAVYLCASSSRLAGGRLVDTQYFGPGTRLTVL.

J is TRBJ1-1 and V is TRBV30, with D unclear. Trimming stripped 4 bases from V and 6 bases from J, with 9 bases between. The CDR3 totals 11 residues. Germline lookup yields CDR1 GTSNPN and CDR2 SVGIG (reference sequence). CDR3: CAWNLGSEAFF. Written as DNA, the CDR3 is TGTGCCTGGAACCTGGGGTCTGAAGCTTTCTTT.

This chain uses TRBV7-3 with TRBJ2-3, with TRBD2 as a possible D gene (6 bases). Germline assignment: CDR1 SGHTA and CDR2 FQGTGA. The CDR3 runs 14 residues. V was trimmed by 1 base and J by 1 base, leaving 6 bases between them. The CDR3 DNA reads TGTGCCAGCAGCTTAAGGGGGGGCACAGATACGCAGTATTTT. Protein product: CASSLRGGTDTQYF.

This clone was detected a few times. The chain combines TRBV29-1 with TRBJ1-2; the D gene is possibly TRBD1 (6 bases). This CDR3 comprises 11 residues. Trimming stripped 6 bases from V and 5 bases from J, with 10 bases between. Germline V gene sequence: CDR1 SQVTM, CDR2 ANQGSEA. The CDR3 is CSVLGGYGYTF. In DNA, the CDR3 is TGCAGCGTCCTAGGGGGGTATGGCTACACCTTC. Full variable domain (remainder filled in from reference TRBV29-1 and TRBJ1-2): SAVISQKPSRDICQRGTSLTIQCQVDSQVTMMFWYRQQPGQSLTLIATANQGSEATYESGFVIDKFPISRPNLTFSTLTVSNMSPEDSSIYLCSVLGGYGYTFGSGTRLTVV.

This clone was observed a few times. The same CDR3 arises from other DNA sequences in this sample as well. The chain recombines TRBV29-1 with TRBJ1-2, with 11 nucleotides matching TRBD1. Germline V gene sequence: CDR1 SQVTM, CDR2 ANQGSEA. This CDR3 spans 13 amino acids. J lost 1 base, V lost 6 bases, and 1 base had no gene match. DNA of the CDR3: TGCAGCGTAGGGACAGGGGGTAACTATGGCTACACCTTC. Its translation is CSVGTGGNYGYTF.

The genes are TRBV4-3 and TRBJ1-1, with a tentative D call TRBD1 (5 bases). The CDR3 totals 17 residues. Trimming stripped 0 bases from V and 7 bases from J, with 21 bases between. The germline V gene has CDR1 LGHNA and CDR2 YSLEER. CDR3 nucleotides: TGCGCCAGCAGCCAAGAATTGGTCAGTCTCTTGAGGGGTGAAGCTTTCTTT. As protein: CASSQELVSLLRGEAFF.

CDR3 DNA sequence: TGCGCCAGCAGTTTAGGACTCATGAACACTGAAGCTTTCTTT. Translated: CASSLGLMNTEAFF. The J gene is TRBJ1-1, the V gene TRBV5-1; D is undetermined. In germline, CDR1 is SGHRS, CDR2 YFSETQ. The CDR3 covers 14 residues. V was cut by 5 bases and J by 0 bases, with 11 bases left in between.

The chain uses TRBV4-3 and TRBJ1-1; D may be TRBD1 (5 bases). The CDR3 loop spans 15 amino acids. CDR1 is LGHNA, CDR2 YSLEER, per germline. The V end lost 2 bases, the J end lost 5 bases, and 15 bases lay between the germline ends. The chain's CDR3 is CASSQKVGVWTEAFF. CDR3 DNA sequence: TGCGCCAGCAGCCAAAAAGTGGGGGTTTGGACTGAAGCTTTCTTT.

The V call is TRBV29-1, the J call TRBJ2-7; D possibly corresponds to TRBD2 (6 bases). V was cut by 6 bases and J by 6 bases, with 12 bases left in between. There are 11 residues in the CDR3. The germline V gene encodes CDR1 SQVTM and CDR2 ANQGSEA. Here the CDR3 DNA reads TGCAGCGTACGGGACTTGGGCGAGCAGTACTTC. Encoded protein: CSVRDLGEQYF.

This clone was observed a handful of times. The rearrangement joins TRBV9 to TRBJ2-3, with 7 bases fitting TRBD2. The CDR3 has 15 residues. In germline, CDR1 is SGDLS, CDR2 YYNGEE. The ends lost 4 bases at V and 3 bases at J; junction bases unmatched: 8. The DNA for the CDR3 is TGTGCCAGCAGCCCGGGGCTAGCGGCTACAGATACGCAGTATTTT. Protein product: CASSPGLAATDTQYF.

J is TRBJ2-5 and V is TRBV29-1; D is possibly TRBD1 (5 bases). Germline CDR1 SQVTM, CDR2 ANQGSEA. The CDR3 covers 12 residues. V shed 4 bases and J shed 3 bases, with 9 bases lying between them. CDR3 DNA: TGCAGCGTTGGACAGAAGAAAGAGACCCAGTACTTC. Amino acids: CSVGQKKETQYF.

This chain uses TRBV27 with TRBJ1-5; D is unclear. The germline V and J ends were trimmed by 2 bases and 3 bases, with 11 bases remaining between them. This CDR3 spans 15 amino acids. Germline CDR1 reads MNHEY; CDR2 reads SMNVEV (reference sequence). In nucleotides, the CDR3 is TGTGCCAGCAGTTTAGGTTATCACATCAATCAGCCCCAGCATTTT. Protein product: CASSLGYHINQPQHF.

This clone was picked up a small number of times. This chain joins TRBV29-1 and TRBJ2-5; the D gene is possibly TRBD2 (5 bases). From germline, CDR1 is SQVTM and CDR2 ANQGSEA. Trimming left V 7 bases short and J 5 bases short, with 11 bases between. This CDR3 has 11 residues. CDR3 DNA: TGCAGCGCTAAAGAGGGTGAGACCCAGTACTTC. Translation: CSAKEGETQYF.

For the CDR3, the DNA is TGCAGCGTTGATCAGGGGCGCGCCACAGATACGCAGTATTTT. This translates into CSVDQGRATDTQYF. This chain uses TRBV29-1 with TRBJ2-3; possible D gene TRBD1, 6 bases. The CDR3 covers 14 residues. Germline CDR1 reads SQVTM; CDR2 reads ANQGSEA. Trimming cost V 3 bases and J 2 bases, with 12 bases left between them.

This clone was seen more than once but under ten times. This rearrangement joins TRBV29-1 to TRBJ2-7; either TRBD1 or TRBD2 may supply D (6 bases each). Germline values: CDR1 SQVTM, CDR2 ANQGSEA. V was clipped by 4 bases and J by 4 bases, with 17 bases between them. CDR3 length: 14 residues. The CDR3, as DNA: TGCAGCGTTGTTTTGCGCAGGGGAGGATACGAGCAGTACTTC. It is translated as CSVVLRRGGYEQYF.

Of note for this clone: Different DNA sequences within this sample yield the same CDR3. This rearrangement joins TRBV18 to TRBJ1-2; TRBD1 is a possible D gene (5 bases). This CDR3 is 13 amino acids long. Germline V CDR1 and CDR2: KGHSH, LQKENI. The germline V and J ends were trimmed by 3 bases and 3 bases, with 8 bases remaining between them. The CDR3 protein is CASSPGTDYGYTF. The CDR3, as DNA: TGTGCCAGCTCACCTGGGACGGACTATGGCTACACCTTC.

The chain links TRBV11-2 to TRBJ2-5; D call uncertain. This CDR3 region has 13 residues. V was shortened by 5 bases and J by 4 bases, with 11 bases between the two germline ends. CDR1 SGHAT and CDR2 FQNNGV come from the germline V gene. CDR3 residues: CASSTGSSETQYF. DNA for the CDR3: TGTGCCAGCAGCACCGGGTCCTCAGAGACCCAGTACTTC.

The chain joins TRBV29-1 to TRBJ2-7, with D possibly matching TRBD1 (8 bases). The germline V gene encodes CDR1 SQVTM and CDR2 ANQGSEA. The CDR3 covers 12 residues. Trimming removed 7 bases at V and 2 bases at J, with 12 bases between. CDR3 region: CSAAGQAYEQYF. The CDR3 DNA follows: TGCAGCGCAGCGGGACAGGCCTACGAGCAGTACTTC.

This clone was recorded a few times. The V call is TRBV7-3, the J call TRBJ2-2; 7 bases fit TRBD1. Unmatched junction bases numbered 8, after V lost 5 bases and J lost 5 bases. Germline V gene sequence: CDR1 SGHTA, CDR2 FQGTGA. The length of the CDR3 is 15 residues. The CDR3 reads CASSQTGWGTGELFF. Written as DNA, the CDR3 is TGTGCCAGCAGCCAGACAGGGTGGGGTACCGGGGAGCTGTTTTTT.

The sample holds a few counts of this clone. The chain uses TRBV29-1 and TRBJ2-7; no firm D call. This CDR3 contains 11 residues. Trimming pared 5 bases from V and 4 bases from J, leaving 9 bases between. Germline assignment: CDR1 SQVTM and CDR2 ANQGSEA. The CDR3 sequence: CSVSVSYEQYF. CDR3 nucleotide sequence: TGCAGCGTTTCTGTATCTTACGAGCAGTACTTC.

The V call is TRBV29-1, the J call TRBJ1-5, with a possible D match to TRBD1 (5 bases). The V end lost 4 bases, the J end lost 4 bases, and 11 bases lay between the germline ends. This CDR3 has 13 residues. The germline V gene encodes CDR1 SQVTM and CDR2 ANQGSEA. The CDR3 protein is CSVVYGTNQPQHF. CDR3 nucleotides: TGCAGCGTTGTATATGGGACTAATCAGCCCCAGCATTTT.

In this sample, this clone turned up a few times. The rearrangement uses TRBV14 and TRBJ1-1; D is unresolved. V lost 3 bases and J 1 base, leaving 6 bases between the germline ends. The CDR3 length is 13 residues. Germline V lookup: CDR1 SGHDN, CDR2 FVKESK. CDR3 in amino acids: CASSQERNTEAFF. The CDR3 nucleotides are TGTGCCAGCAGCCAGGAAAGGAACACTGAAGCTTTCTTT.

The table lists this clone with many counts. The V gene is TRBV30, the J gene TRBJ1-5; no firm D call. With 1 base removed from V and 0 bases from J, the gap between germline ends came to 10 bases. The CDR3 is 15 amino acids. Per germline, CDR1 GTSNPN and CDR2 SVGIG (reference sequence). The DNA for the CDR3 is TGTGCCTGGAGTGAAGGTACATATAGCAATCAGCCCCAGCATTTT. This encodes CAWSEGTYSNQPQHF.

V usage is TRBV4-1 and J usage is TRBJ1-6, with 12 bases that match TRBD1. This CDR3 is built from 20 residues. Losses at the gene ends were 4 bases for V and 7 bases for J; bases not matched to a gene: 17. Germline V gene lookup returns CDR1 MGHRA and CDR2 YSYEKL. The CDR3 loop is CASSREFSRGQGAKNSPLHF. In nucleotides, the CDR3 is TGCGCCAGCAGCCGAGAGTTCTCAAGGGGACAGGGGGCGAAAAATTCACCCCTCCACTTT.

CDR3 loop: CAWSVVGFKTEAFF. DNA for the CDR3: TGTGCCTGGAGTGTGGTAGGGTTTAAGACTGAAGCTTTCTTT. The genes are TRBV30 and TRBJ1-1; D is undetermined. Germline values: CDR1 GTSNPN, CDR2 SVGIG (reference sequence). The ends were cut back, 0 bases at V and 5 bases at J, with 13 bases in the middle. The CDR3 consists of 14 residues.

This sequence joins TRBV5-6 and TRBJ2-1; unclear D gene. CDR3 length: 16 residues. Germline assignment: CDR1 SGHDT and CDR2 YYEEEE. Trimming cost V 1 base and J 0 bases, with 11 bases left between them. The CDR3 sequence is CASSLMSAGSYNEQFF. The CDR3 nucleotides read TGTGCCAGCAGCTTGATGTCAGCCGGCTCCTACAATGAGCAGTTCTTC.

The chain's CDR3 is CSAQPTGVNTEAFF. CDR3 DNA sequence: TGCAGCGCGCAACCGACAGGGGTGAACACTGAAGCTTTCTTT. The chain is built from TRBV29-1 and TRBJ1-1; 8 bases are shared with TRBD1. CDR1 SQVTM and CDR2 ANQGSEA come from the germline V gene. Losses at the gene ends were 7 bases for V and 0 bases for J; bases not matched to a gene: 7. The CDR3 spans 14 residues.

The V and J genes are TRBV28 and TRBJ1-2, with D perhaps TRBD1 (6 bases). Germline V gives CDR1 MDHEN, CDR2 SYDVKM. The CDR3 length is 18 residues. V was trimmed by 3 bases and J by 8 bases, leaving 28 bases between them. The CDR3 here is CASSLFLVGSGQAHGYTF. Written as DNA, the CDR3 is TGTGCCAGCAGTTTGTTCCTTGTTGGATCGGGACAAGCCCACGGCTACACCTTC.